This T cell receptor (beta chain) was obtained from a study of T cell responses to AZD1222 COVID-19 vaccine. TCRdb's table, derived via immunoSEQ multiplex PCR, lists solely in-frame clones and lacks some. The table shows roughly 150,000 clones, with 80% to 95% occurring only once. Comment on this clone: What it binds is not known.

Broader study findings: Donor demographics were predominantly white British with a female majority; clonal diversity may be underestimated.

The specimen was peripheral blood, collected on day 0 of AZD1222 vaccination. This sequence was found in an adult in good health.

The CDR3 DNA follows: TGTGCCAGCAGTTTGACAGGGTCCCGTAGCCGGGCCCCTCCCCTCGAGCAGTACTTC. Translating gives CASSLTGSRSRAPPLEQYF. The chain links TRBV6-4 to TRBJ2-7; 7 bases fit TRBD1. J lost 6 bases, V lost 5 bases, and 25 bases had no gene match. The germline V gene has CDR1 MRHNA and CDR2 SNTAGT. The CDR3 totals 19 residues.